This T cell receptor beta chain came from a study of blood T cell repertoires in COVID-19. The overall study: Collection of acute and convalescent COVID-19 samples took place in the United States, Italy and Spain. In each case, the material was cDNA or gDNA derived from T cells, B-cell-depleted T cells, or PBMCs.

Clinical history reported by participants formed the basis on which cohorts were assigned. The repertoire was sequenced with immunoSEQ multiplex PCR; TCRdb's copy has only in-frame clones and lacks some. The sample lists some 100,000 clones, 65% to 90% occurring once. Trimming removed 7 bases from V and 1 base from J, with 14 bases in between. CDR1 is SQVTM and CDR2 is ANQGSEA in the germline V gene. The CDR3 loop spans 14 amino acids. J is TRBJ2-1 and V is TRBV29-1; tentatively, D is TRBD1 (6 bases). The TCR sequence derives from a woman aged 45-59 years who had recovered from COVID-19. Sequenced sample: PBMCs or T cells enriched from blood (not recorded which). The CDR3 DNA follows: TGCAGCGCCCAAGGGGGTAGGTCCTACAATGAGCAGTTCTTC. It yields the protein CSAQGGRSYNEQFF.